This entry concerns a single TCR beta chain. What this receptor recognizes is not known. No clone much larger than this one lies a single base away; base qualities are absent. Via the germline V gene, CDR1 is MNHEY and CDR2 SVGAGI. Including cysteine and phenylalanine, the CDR3 has 16 amino acids. Of all the DNA, just the CDR3 is kept, 48 bases in frame from base 1. V is shortened by 2 bases, J by 1 base, and the region joining them spans 14 bases. This entry comes from a study of blood T cell repertoires in COVID-19 (dated by TCRdb to between 2020 and 2021). Looking at the study overall: Collaborator samples came from the United States, Italy and Spain and covered acute and convalescent phases of COVID-19. The prospective study material was composed of cDNA or gDNA derived from T cells, B-cell-depleted T cells, or PBMCs. Deeply sampled blood TCRbeta repertoires from subjects exposed to, actively infected with, or recovered from COVID-19 were included in the dataset. The repertoires were released in a freely available public database meant as a resource for research on the immune response to SARS-CoV-2. The samples were drawn from the first 160 participants of the ongoing ImmuneRACE study and from roughly 1,300 subjects provided by 6 global collaborators. Nearly every sample came with metadata listing a de-identified subject ID, COVID-19 status, age in years and sex. Where available, HLA class I and class II types were obtained from metadata supplied by the sample provider rather than from assay-based typing.

TCRbeta CDR3 regions were amplified from genomic DNA using the immunoSEQ Assay, a bias-controlled multiplex PCR. Per the authors' processing: The number of nucleated cells in each sample was estimated from the amplification of reference gene primers within the assay. Sequence reads were collapsed and filtered to measure the absolute abundance of every unique TCRbeta CDR3 rearrangement. For each sample, productive Simpson clonality was calculated as the square root of Simpson's diversity index over productive rearrangements. TCRdb's version of the immuneACCESS table is confined to in-frame rearrangements and falls short of the full clone set. An unresolved V gene accounts for under half of the shortfall where checked; the remainder is of unknown origin. Clonal size and the V and J genes are those of that table, whereas D and trimming came from the DNA. Across this sample there are tens of thousands of clones, with more than 70% seen only once. Of the sample, around 2.2% falls within the top ten clones.

Whole blood was collected in K2EDTA tubes by collaborating institutions according to the institutions' own protocols. Collaborator samples were shipped for TCRbeta analysis as frozen whole blood, isolated PBMCs, or DNA extracted from either sample type. Paper-wide results and their limitations: Clinical and demographic metadata were provided uncurated, with the amount varying by source and participant.

The sequencing input was peripheral blood. Recombination connected TRBV6-5 to TRBJ1-1; D gene: possibly TRBD1, on 6 matching bases. This receptor was obtained from a human donor in a cohort sampled during active COVID-19. The CDR3 protein sequence reads: CASSYESGASNTEAFF. The bases are TGTGCCAGCAGTTACGAGTCAGGGGCGTCGAACACTGAAGCTTTCTTT.